These 14 T cell receptor beta chains came from one sample sequenced in a study of OX40 agonist ivuxolimab in advanced cancers. The repertoire was sequenced with immunoSEQ multiplex PCR; TCRdb's copy has only in-frame clones and lacks some. The profile shows approximately 12,000 clones, over 60% of them singletons. The sample here was CD4+ or CD8+ T cells sorted from blood, taken in a trial of the OX40 agonist ivuxolimab. These receptors were obtained from an adult with an advanced solid tumor such as melanoma, head and neck, liver or kidney cancer.

This rearrangement joins TRBV2 to TRBJ2-1, with 12 positions matching TRBD1. The CDR3 has 13 amino acids. J lost 10 bases, V lost 11 bases, and 9 bases had no gene match. From germline, CDR1 is SNHLY and CDR2 FYNNEI. The CDR3 loop reads CACRDRGREEQFF. The DNA for the CDR3 is TGTGCCTGCCGGGACAGGGGGCGAGAAGAGCAGTTCTTC.

CDR3 bases: TGTGCCAGCAGCCCTCAGACTAGCGGGACATACAATGAGCAGTTCTTC. This translates into CASSPQTSGTYNEQFF. The V call is TRBV7-9, the J call TRBJ2-1; 11 bases fit TRBD2. The CDR3 has 16 amino acids. In germline, CDR1 is SEHNR, CDR2 FQNEAQ (reference sequence). J was trimmed by 4 bases and V by 5 bases; bases with no gene match: 7.

This chain uses TRBV5-4 with TRBJ2-7; 11 bases are shared with TRBD1. CDR1 is SGHNT, CDR2 YYREEE, per germline (reference sequence). The CDR3 is 15 amino acids. With V trimmed by 0 bases and J by 5 bases, 4 bases remained unmatched. This CDR3 reads CASSLGTGGLDEQYF. The CDR3 DNA reads as TGTGCCAGCAGCTTGGGGACAGGGGGCCTGGACGAGCAGTACTTC.

The CDR3 coding sequence is TGTGCCAGCAGCTTCGGTGGGGATTACCAGTTCTTC. The encoded protein is CASSFGGDYQFF. V and J are TRBV7-9 and TRBJ2-1; D not certain. Germline V gives CDR1 SEHNR, CDR2 FQNEAQ (reference sequence). Trimming pared 3 bases from V and 13 bases from J, leaving 13 bases between. The CDR3 is 12 residues long.

The V gene is TRBV19, the J gene TRBJ1-5, with D hard to call. The germline V gene encodes CDR1 LNHDA and CDR2 SQIVND (reference sequence). V lost 0 bases, J lost 1 base, and 10 bases lay in between. CDR3 size: 16 residues. CDR3 residues: CASSIDGTSSNQPQHF. CDR3 coding DNA: TGTGCCAGTAGTATAGATGGAACGTCGAGCAATCAGCCCCAGCATTTT.

The gene calls are TRBV29-1 and TRBJ2-7; 8 bases fit TRBD1. The V gene end was trimmed by 3 bases and the J gene end by 4 bases; junction bases not matched to a gene: 2. The CDR3 runs 12 residues. CDR1 and CDR2 (germline): SQVTM, ANQGSEA. Here the CDR3 reads CSVETGVYEQYF. DNA of the CDR3: TGCAGCGTTGAGACAGGGGTTTACGAGCAGTACTTC.

This clone was seen only once. This chain links TRBV15 with TRBJ2-1; D unclear. Trimming removed 1 base from V and 4 bases from J, with 2 bases in between. This CDR3 has 12 residues. Germline CDR1 and CDR2: LNHNV and YYDKDF (reference sequence). CDR3 coding DNA: TGTGCCACCAGCAGAGTGTACAATGAGCAGTTCTTC. Translation: CATSRVYNEQFF.

The chain carries TRBV19 and TRBJ2-1, with TRBD2 matching over 9 bases. Germline CDR1 LNHDA, CDR2 SQIVND (reference sequence). Trimming took 7 bases from V and 3 from J; bases not matched to a gene: 10. The length of the CDR3 is 16 residues. CDR3 nucleotides: TGTGCCAGTATGAACACGCGACTAGCGGACTACAATGAGCAGTTCTTC. Its translation is CASMNTRLADYNEQFF.

The chain uses TRBV2 and TRBJ2-3; 8 nucleotides agree with TRBD2. V shed 1 base, J shed 1 base, and the junction held 4 bases outside the gene matches. This CDR3 is 16 amino acids long. CDR1 and CDR2 from the germline V gene are SNHLY and FYNNEI. CDR3 sequence (DNA): TGTGCCAGCAGTGAAGGGCTAGCGGGTGGCACAGATACGCAGTATTTT. Its translation is CASSEGLAGGTDTQYF.

The rearrangement uses TRBV7-9 and TRBJ2-5; 12 bases match TRBD1. Germline CDR1 and CDR2: SEHNR and FQNEAQ (reference sequence). V was pared by 5 bases and J by 5 bases, with 6 bases of the junction left unmatched. The CDR3 runs to 15 residues. CDR3 bases: TGTGCCAGCAGCCCAGGGACAGGGGGCGCGGAGACCCAGTACTTC. It codes for CASSPGTGGAETQYF.

In DNA form, the CDR3 reads TGTGCCAGCAGTTCCGGGACAGGGGGTGGGGAGTGGGAGCTGTTTTTT. Protein sequence: CASSSGTGGGEWELFF. The chain joins TRBV27 to TRBJ2-2, with TRBD1 matching over 11 bases. J was trimmed by 9 bases and V by 4 bases; bases with no gene match: 10. Germline V gives CDR1 MNHEY, CDR2 SMNVEV (reference sequence). This CDR3 contains 16 residues.

The chain employs TRBV6-5 and TRBJ2-2; maybe TRBD2 (5 bases). From germline, CDR1 is MNHEY and CDR2 SVGAGI. V lost 7 bases and J 1 base, leaving 13 bases between the germline ends. The CDR3 is made up of 15 amino acids. This CDR3 is CASKREMGNTGELFF. CDR3 nucleotides: TGTGCCAGCAAGAGGGAAATGGGGAACACCGGGGAGCTGTTTTTT.

The gene calls are TRBV2 and TRBJ2-7; TRBD1 matches at 9 bases. Trimming cost V 11 bases and J 7 bases; bases outside gene matches: 9. The CDR3 length is 12 residues. Germline values: CDR1 SNHLY, CDR2 FYNNEI. The CDR3 is CAGGQGLGEQYF. CDR3 nucleotide sequence: TGTGCCGGGGGACAGGGCCTGGGGGAGCAGTACTTC.

This clone has a handful of counts. The chain couples TRBV19 to TRBJ1-2; no clear D. Germline V gene lookup returns CDR1 LNHDA and CDR2 SQIVND (reference sequence). Deletions cut 5 bases from V and 4 bases from J, with 11 bases between. CDR3 size: 13 residues. CDR3 sequence: CASSRGRTYGYTF. Written as DNA, the CDR3 is TGTGCCAGTAGTCGCGGGCGGACCTATGGCTACACCTTC.